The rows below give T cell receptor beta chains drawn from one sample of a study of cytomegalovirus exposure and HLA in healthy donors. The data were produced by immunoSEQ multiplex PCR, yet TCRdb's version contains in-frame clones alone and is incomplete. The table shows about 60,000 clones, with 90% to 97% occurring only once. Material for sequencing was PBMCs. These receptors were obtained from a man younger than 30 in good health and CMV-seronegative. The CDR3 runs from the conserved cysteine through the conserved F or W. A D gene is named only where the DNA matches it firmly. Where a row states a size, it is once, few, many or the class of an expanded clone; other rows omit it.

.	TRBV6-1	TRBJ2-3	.	CASNLLAGTTDTQYF	TGTGCCAGCAACCTCCTCGCGGGAACTACAGATACGCAGTATTTT
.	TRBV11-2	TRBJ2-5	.	CASSLESQATQYF	TGTGCCAGCAGCTTAGAGTCGCAGGCCACCCAGTACTTC
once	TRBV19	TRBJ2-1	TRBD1	CASSLTGGGNEQFF	TGTGCCAGTAGTTTGACAGGGGGCGGGAATGAGCAGTTCTTC
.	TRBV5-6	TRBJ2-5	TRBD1	CASSSPSRQGTYQETQYF	TGTGCCAGCAGCTCCCCCTCCAGACAGGGAACGTACCAAGAGACCCAGTACTTC
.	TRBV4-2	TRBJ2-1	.	CASSQVAPRTNPLDEQFF	TGTGCCAGCAGCCAAGTGGCCCCTCGGACTAACCCGTTAGATGAGCAGTTCTTC
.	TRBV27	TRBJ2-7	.	CASSYLAHYEQYF	TGTGCCAGCAGTTATCTAGCGCACTACGAGCAGTACTTC
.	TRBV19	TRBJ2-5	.	CASSTRRGEQETQYF	TGTGCCAGTAGTACCCGCCGCGGCGAACAAGAGACCCAGTACTTC
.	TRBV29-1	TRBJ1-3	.	CSVGGQPGNTIYF	TGCAGCGTGGGGGGGCAGCCGGGAAACACCATATATTTT
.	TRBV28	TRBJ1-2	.	CASRTTANYGYTF	TGTGCCAGCAGAACGACAGCTAACTATGGCTACACCTTC
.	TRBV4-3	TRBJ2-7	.	CASSQDLGVKTAGAYEQYF	TGCGCCAGCAGCCAAGATTTAGGGGTAAAGACAGCGGGCGCCTACGAGCAGTACTTC
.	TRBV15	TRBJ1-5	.	CATSRGTQGQPQHF	TGTGCCACCAGCAGAGGTACTCAGGGTCAGCCCCAGCATTTT
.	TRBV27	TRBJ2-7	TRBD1	CASSTDRGAYEQYF	TGTGCCAGCAGTACCGACAGGGGAGCCTACGAGCAGTACTTC
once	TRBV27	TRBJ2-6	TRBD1	CASSTPTGLAGANVLTF	TGTGCCAGCAGTACCCCGACAGGGTTAGCTGGGGCCAACGTCCTGACTTTC
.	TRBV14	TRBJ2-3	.	CASNLGSLTDTQYF	TGTGCCAGCAACCTAGGTTCTCTCACAGATACGCAGTATTTT
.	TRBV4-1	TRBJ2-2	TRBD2	CASSQGLAGGRNTGELFF	TGCGCCAGCAGCCAAGGACTAGCGGGAGGCAGAAACACCGGGGAGCTGTTTTTT
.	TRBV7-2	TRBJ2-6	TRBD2	CASSLGLAGAGANVLTF	TGTGCCAGCAGCTTAGGACTAGCGGGAGCTGGGGCCAACGTCCTGACTTTC
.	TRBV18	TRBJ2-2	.	CASSPAVSSTGELFF	TGTGCCAGCTCACCAGCGGTCAGTAGCACCGGGGAGCTGTTTTTT
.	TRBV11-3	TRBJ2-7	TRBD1	CASSHWTGGIYEQYF	TGTGCCAGCAGCCACTGGACAGGGGGCATCTACGAGCAGTACTTC
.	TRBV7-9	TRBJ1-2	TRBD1	CASSRMAGGSGYTF	TGTGCCAGCAGCCGGATGGCAGGGGGCAGTGGCTACACCTTC
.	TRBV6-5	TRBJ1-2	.	CASSSTLQGIYTF	TGTGCCAGCAGTTCTACCCTACAGGGAATCTACACCTTC
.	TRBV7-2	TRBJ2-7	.	CASSLAGPSSYEQYF	TGTGCCAGCAGCTTAGCGGGGCCCAGCTCCTACGAGCAGTACTTC
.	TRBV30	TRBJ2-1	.	CAWSRRALGEQFF	TGTGCCTGGAGTAGGCGGGCGTTGGGTGAGCAGTTCTTC
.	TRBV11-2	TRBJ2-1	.	CASNRLLEGVDNEQFF	TGTGCCAGCAACCGCCTGCTGGAGGGAGTGGACAATGAGCAGTTCTTC
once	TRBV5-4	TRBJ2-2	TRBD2	CASSGPGTSGRASSGELFF	TGTGCCAGCAGCGGACCCGGGACTAGCGGGAGGGCCTCCTCCGGGGAGCTGTTTTTT
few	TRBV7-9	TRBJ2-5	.	CASTPRAGETQYF	TGTGCCAGCACTCCAAGGGCAGGGGAGACCCAGTACTTC
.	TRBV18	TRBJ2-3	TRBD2	CASSTGLAGSTDTQYF	TGTGCCAGCTCGACGGGACTAGCGGGCAGCACAGATACGCAGTATTTT
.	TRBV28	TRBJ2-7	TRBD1	CASSSGTGKYEQYF	TGTGCCAGCAGTAGCGGGACAGGGAAATACGAGCAGTACTTC
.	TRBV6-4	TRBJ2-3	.	CASSDVLAAITDTQYF	TGTGCCAGCAGTGACGTACTAGCCGCGATCACAGATACGCAGTATTTT
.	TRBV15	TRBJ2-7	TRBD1	CATSQTGITYEQYF	TGTGCCACCAGCCAGACAGGGATAACTTACGAGCAGTACTTC
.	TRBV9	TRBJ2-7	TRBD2	CASSKEREVYEQYF	TGTGCCAGCAGCAAGGAGCGGGAGGTCTACGAGCAGTACTTC
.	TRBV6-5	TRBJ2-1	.	CASRMRHYNEQFF	TGTGCCAGCAGGATGCGGCACTACAATGAGCAGTTCTTC
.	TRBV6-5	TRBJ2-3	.	CASRRGDTQYF	TGTGCCAGCAGGAGGGGGGATACGCAGTATTTT
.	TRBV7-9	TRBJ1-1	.	CASSFTGGGLEAFF	TGTGCCAGCAGCTTTACGGGGGGAGGGCTTGAAGCTTTCTTT
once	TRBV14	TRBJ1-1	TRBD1	CASSQGTGGANTEAFF	TGTGCCAGCAGCCAGGGGACAGGGGGTGCGAACACTGAAGCTTTCTTT
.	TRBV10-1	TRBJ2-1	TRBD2	CASSELAGVSYNEQFF	TGCGCCAGCAGTGAATTAGCGGGAGTGTCCTACAATGAGCAGTTCTTC
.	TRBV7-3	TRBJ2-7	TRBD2	CASSSPVERELYEQYF	TGTGCCAGCAGCTCCCCTGTGGAGCGGGAGCTATACGAGCAGTACTTC
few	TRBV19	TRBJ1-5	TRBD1	CASSIDTGGLVNQPQHF	TGTGCCAGTAGTATAGATACAGGGGGCTTGGTTAATCAGCCCCAGCATTTT
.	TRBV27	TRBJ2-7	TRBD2	CARQNVGGRSIYEQYF	TGTGCCAGACAGAATGTCGGGGGGAGGAGTATCTACGAGCAGTACTTC
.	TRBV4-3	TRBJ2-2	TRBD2	CASSQDTRTGGLNTGELFF	TGCGCCAGCAGCCAAGATACCAGAACGGGAGGATTAAACACCGGGGAGCTGTTTTTT
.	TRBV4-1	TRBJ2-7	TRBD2	CASSLAGGSYEQYF	TGCGCCAGCAGCCTAGCGGGAGGTTCCTACGAGCAGTACTTC
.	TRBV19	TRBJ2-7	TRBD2	CASSIDRLAGAQQYF	TGTGCCAGTAGTATAGACCGACTAGCGGGAGCACAGCAGTACTTC
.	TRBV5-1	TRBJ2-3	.	CASSPGGLQTTDTQYF	TGCGCCAGCAGCCCGGGGGGCCTGCAGACCACAGATACGCAGTATTTT
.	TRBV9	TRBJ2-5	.	CASSVGGAGETQYF	TGTGCCAGCAGCGTAGGCGGGGCTGGGGAGACCCAGTACTTC
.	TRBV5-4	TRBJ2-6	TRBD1	CASSTGTGRPGANVLTF	TGTGCCAGCAGTACCGGGACAGGGAGACCTGGGGCCAACGTCCTGACTTTC
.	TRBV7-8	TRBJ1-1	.	CASRGGLPQAFF	TGTGCCAGCAGGGGGGGTCTGCCCCAAGCTTTCTTT
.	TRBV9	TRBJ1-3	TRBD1	CASSVEDRASGNTIYF	TGTGCCAGCAGCGTCGAAGACAGGGCCTCTGGAAACACCATATATTTT
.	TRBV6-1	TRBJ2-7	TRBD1	CASSEHSGGARDEQYF	TGTGCCAGCAGTGAACATTCAGGGGGCGCGCGGGACGAGCAGTACTTC
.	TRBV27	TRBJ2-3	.	CASSSNPWASGAAGTQYF	TGTGCCAGCAGTTCAAATCCCTGGGCTTCCGGGGCCGCGGGGACGCAGTATTTT
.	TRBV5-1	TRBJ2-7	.	CASSPRQGLRSYEQYF	TGCGCCAGCAGCCCGAGGCAGGGGTTGAGGTCCTACGAGCAGTACTTC
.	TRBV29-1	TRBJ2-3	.	CSVRGGALDTQYF	TGCAGCGTTCGAGGTGGTGCTTTAGATACGCAGTATTTT
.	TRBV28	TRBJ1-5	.	CASSLEVRGGNQPQHF	TGTGCCAGCAGTTTAGAGGTCAGGGGCGGCAATCAGCCCCAGCATTTT
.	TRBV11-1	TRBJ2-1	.	CASSLGTNYNEQFF	TGTGCCAGCAGCTTAGGGACAAATTACAATGAGCAGTTCTTC
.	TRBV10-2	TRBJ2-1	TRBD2	CASSETSGYNEQFF	TGCGCCAGCAGTGAGACTAGCGGGTACAATGAGCAGTTCTTC
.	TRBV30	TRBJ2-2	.	CAWNWWRPGELFF	TGTGCCTGGAATTGGTGGCGGCCCGGGGAGCTGTTTTTT
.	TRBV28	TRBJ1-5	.	CASSLLQPNQPQHF	TGTGCCAGCAGTTTACTACAGCCCAATCAGCCCCAGCATTTT
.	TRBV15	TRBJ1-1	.	CATSRAEQGPEAFF	TGTGCCACCAGCAGAGCAGAACAGGGCCCTGAAGCTTTCTTT
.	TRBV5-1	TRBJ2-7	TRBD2	CASSIRTSGYEQYF	TGCGCCAGCAGCATCCGGACTAGCGGCTACGAGCAGTACTTC
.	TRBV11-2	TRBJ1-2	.	CASSLSGGSYGYTF	TGTGCCAGCAGCCTAAGCGGGGGGTCCTATGGCTACACCTTC
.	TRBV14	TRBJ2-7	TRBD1	CASSQVTWGQGSYEQYF	TGTGCCAGCAGCCAAGTAACTTGGGGACAGGGATCCTACGAGCAGTACTTC
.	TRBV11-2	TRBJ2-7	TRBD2	CASSLAGEYEQYF	TGTGCCAGCAGCCTAGCGGGAGAATACGAGCAGTACTTC